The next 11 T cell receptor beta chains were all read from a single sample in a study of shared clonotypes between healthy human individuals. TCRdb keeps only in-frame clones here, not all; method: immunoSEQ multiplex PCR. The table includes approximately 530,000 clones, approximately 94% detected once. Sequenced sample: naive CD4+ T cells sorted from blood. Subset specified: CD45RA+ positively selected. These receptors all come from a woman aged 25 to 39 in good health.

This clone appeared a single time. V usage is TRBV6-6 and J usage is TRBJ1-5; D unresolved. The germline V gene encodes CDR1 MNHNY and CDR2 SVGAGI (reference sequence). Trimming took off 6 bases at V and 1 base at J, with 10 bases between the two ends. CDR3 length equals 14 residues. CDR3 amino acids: CASSHLRSNQPQHF. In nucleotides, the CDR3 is TGTGCCAGCAGCCATCTGAGGAGCAATCAGCCCCAGCATTTT.

The chain's CDR3 is CASSRPGGNYGYTF. CDR3 nucleotides: TGCGCCAGCAGCCGTCCAGGGGGAAACTATGGCTACACCTTC. The V and J genes are TRBV4-1 and TRBJ1-2; 7 positions match TRBD1. The CDR3 runs 14 residues. From germline, CDR1 is MGHRA and CDR2 YSYEKL. Trimming at V came to 4 bases and at J to 2 bases, leaving 4 bases not matched to a gene.

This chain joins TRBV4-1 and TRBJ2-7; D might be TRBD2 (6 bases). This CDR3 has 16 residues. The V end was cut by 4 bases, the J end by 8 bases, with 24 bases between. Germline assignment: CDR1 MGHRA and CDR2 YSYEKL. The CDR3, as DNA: TGCGCCAGCAGCCTGAACGTCGGGGGAAATCTACGGAAGCAGTACTTC. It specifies CASSLNVGGNLRKQYF.

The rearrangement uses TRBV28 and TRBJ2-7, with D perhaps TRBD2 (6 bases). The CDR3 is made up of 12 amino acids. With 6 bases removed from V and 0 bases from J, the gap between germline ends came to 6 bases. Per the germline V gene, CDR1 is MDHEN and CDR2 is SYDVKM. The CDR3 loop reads CASREGSYEQYF. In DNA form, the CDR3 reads TGTGCCAGCAGGGAGGGCTCCTACGAGCAGTACTTC.

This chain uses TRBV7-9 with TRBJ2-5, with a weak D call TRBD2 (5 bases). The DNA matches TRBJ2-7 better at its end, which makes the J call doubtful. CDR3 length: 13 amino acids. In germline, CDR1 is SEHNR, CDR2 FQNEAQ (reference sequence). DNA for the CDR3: TGTGCCAGCAGACGGGGTGAGCCCTACGAGCAGTACTTC. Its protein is CASRRGEPYEQYF.

CDR3 in amino acids: CASSLGTSGQETQYF. The CDR3 region has the DNA TGCGCCAGCAGCTTAGGGACTAGCGGGCAAGAGACCCAGTACTTC. The chain combines TRBV5-1 with TRBJ2-5, with 12 positions matching TRBD2. CDR1 is SGHRS and CDR2 is YFSETQ in the germline V gene. This CDR3 is 15 amino acids long. V lost 2 bases and J lost 2; bases outside the gene matches: 1. The full variable domain, completed using reference TRBV5-1 and TRBJ2-5, is KAGVTQTPRYLIKTRGQQVTLSCSPISGHRSVSWYQQTPGQGLQFLFEYFSETQRNKGNFPGRFSGRQFSNSRSEMNVSTLELGDSALYLCASSLGTSGQETQYFGPGTRLLVL.

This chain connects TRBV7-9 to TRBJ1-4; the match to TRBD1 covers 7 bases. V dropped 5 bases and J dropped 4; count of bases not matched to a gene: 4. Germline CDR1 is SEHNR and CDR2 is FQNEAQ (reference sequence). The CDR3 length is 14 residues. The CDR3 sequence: CASSQGQSNEKLFF. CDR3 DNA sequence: TGTGCCAGCAGCCAGGGACAGAGTAATGAAAAACTGTTTTTT.

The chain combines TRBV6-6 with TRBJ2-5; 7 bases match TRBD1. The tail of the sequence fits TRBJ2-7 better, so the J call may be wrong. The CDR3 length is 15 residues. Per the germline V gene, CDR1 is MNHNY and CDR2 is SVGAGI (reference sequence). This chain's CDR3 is CASSYRRDSSYEQYF. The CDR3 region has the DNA TGTGCCAGCAGTTACCGACGGGACAGCTCCTACGAGCAGTACTTC.

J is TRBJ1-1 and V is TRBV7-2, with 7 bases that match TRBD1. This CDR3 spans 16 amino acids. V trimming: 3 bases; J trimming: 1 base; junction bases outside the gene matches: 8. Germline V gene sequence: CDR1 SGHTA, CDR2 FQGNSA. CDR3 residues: CASSLGDSRRNTEAFF. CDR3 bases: TGTGCCAGCAGCTTGGGGGACAGTCGAAGGAACACTGAAGCTTTCTTT.

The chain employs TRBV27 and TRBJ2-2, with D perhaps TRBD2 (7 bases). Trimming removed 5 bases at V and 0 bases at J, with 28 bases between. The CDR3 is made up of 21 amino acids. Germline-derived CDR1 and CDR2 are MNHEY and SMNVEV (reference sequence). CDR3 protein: CASSHMRRGLKRGPNTGELFF. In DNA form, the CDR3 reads TGTGCCAGCAGTCACATGCGGCGGGGGCTCAAAAGAGGGCCGAACACCGGGGAGCTGTTTTTT.

CDR3 sequence (DNA): TGCGCCAGCAGCTTGGCGGCTAGCGGGAGCACAGATACGCAGTATTTT. It specifies CASSLAASGSTDTQYF. The gene calls are TRBV5-1 and TRBJ2-3; 8 nucleotides align to TRBD2. The CDR3 covers 16 residues. V dropped 0 bases and J dropped 0; count of bases not matched to a gene: 3. Germline CDR1 SGHRS, CDR2 YFSETQ.